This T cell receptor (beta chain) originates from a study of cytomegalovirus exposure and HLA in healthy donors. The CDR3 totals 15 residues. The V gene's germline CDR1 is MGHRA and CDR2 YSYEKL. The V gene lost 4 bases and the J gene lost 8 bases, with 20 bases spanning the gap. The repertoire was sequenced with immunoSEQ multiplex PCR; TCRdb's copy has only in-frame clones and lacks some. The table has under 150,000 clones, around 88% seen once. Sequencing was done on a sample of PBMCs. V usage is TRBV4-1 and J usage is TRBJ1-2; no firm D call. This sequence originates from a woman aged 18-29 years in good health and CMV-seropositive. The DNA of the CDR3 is TGCGCCAGCAGCCTAAAACGGGGAGATTTAGGAGGCTACACCTTC. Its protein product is CASSLKRGDLGGYTF.